The 9 T cell receptor beta chains below were found in one sample sequenced in a study of PD-1 blockade in classical Hodgkin lymphoma. Using immunoSEQ multiplex PCR, the repertoire was profiled, and TCRdb retains in-frame clones only, with some absent. The sample comprises 7,400 or so clones, 65% to 80% of which are singletons, and approximately 34% rests with the top ten. Sample time point: cycle 4 day 1 (C4D1), after more than 5 weeks of nivolumab. Brentuximab vedotin exposure varied among the patients, all of whom had relapsed after autologous stem cell transplantation. After thawing, PBMCs were subjected to magnetic negative selection to isolate CD8+ T cells. The sequenced sample was CD8+ T cells from blood, obtained before the fourth cycle of nivolumab. The receptors derive from a human donor with classical Hodgkin lymphoma.

V usage is TRBV9 and J usage is TRBJ1-1; D might be TRBD1 (6 bases). Looked up from germline, CDR1 is SGDLS and CDR2 is YYNGEE. V was trimmed by 1 base and J by 0 bases, leaving 10 bases between them. The CDR3 spans 15 residues. CDR3 coding DNA: TGTGCCAGCAGCGTACTACAGGGCCTGAACACTGAAGCTTTCTTT. Its protein is CASSVLQGLNTEAFF.

Points on this clone: This likely stems from a read error, as it lies one base from a far larger clone. The chain is built from TRBV5-6 and TRBJ2-3; D is possibly TRBD2 (6 bases). The germline V gene encodes CDR1 SGHDT and CDR2 YYEEEE. The length of the CDR3 is 18 residues. With 0 bases removed from V and 1 base from J, the gap between germline ends came to 18 bases. CDR3 loop: CASSLAGRRGRGTDTQYF. CDR3 coding DNA: TGTGCCAGCAGCTTGGCCGGTAGGAGGGGTCGAGGCACAGATACGCAGTATTTT.

This clone was counted once. The chain has TRBV6-1 and TRBJ2-7, with 7 nucleotides matching TRBD1. V trimming: 5 bases; J trimming: 1 base; junction bases outside the gene matches: 5. Germline CDR1 and CDR2: MNHNS and SASEGT. The CDR3 runs 14 residues. Here the CDR3 DNA reads TGTGCCAGCAGTATCTTACAGGGGTCCTACGAGCAGTACTTC. Amino acids: CASSILQGSYEQYF.

There are a few counts of this clone. This chain connects TRBV6-5 to TRBJ1-5; D unresolved. CDR1 and CDR2 (germline): MNHEY, SVGAGI. Trimming cost V 5 bases and J 3 bases, with 8 bases left between them. The CDR3 sequence is 13 residues long. The CDR3 region is CASSLLFNQPQHF. CDR3 nucleotides: TGTGCCAGCAGTCTCCTTTTCAATCAGCCCCAGCATTTT.

This clone came up a few times. The chain couples TRBV7-9 to TRBJ2-3, with 9 nucleotides matching TRBD2. The CDR3 extends over 15 amino acids. Germline lookup yields CDR1 SEHNR and CDR2 FQNEAQ (reference sequence). V shed 3 bases, J shed 4 bases, and the junction held 5 bases outside the gene matches. The CDR3 loop is CASSFAGGLPDTQYF. The CDR3 DNA reads TGTGCCAGCAGCTTTGCGGGGGGGCTTCCAGATACGCAGTATTTT.

The rearrangement uses TRBV7-9 and TRBJ2-7, with D unclear. The CDR3 totals 18 residues. Germline V gives CDR1 SEHNR, CDR2 FQNEAQ (reference sequence). The V and J ends lost 1 base and 0 bases respectively, with 19 bases between them. The CDR3 DNA follows: TGTGCCAGCAGCTTAGGGACGGATCTCCACGCCAGCTCCTACGAGCAGTACTTC. It encodes CASSLGTDLHASSYEQYF.

This chain connects TRBV19 to TRBJ1-3; D gene uncertain. The CDR3 is made up of 12 amino acids. CDR1 is LNHDA, CDR2 SQIVND, per germline (reference sequence). The V end lost 3 bases, the J end lost 4 bases, and 4 bases lay between the germline ends. CDR3 bases: TGTGCCAGTAGTATTGACGGAAACACCATATATTTT. Amino acids: CASSIDGNTIYF.

J is TRBJ2-1 and V is TRBV7-2, with D hard to call. CDR3 length: 12 residues. Trimming removed 5 bases at V and 7 bases at J, with 9 bases between. Germline V lookup: CDR1 SGHTA, CDR2 FQGNSA. The CDR3 is CASSPLRNEQFF. The CDR3 nucleotides read TGTGCCAGCAGCCCCCTAAGAAATGAGCAGTTCTTC.

V and J are TRBV13 and TRBJ2-7, with D possibly being TRBD1 (5 bases). Germline CDR1 and CDR2: PRHDT and FYEKMQ (reference sequence). This CDR3 has 11 amino acids. The V and J ends lost 4 bases and 6 bases respectively, with 7 bases between them. The CDR3 DNA sequence: TGTGCCAGCAGCTCGACAGCCGAGCAGTACTTC. It codes for CASSSTAEQYF.